The clone carrying this T cell receptor (beta chain) was detected a few times. Its cognate antigen is unknown. The whole isolated RNA underwent reverse transcription, so sequencing captured expressed TCRB transcripts. The study sequenced naive, central memory and regulatory T cell samples to an average of approximately 4 million reads. Profiled with immunoSEQ multiplex PCR; TCRdb holds only in-frame clones, not every one. Among more than 300,000 clones listed, roughly a tenth were seen once. This entry comes from a study of beta chain features in type 1 diabetes. The overall study: Cell yields, gender and age were comparable in patients and healthy donors. Findings and caveats of the study: Moderate but significant shortening of TCRB CDR3s was recorded in all four CD4+ subsets from Type 1 diabetes patients.

Germline V gene sequence: CDR1 GTSNPN, CDR2 SVGIG (reference sequence). Trimming shortened V by 2 bases and J by 1 base, and 9 bases separated the two germline ends. The CDR3 has 14 residues. The receptor comes from a man aged 30 to 45 with type 1 diabetes. The rearrangement uses TRBV30 and TRBJ1-3; D uncertain. What was sequenced was central memory CD4+ T cells from blood. The CDR3 here is CAWSSTGSGNTIYF. Here the CDR3 DNA reads TGTGCCTGGAGTTCTACGGGATCTGGAAACACCATATATTTT.